This record concerns one T cell receptor beta chain sequence. This specimen comes from a study of cytomegalovirus exposure and HLA in healthy donors. V shed 0 bases, J shed 1 base, and the junction held 4 bases outside the gene matches. This CDR3 is 16 amino acids long. Germline CDR1 and CDR2: LGHNA and YNFKEQ. Primers for the PCR totalled 60 Vbeta and 13 Jbeta. Generated by immunoSEQ multiplex PCR, the TCRdb table keeps only in-frame clones and is missing some. The sample has under 250,000 clones; 80% to 85% are singletons. Sequencing input: PBMCs. This TCR was sampled from a boy between 2 and 10 years old in good health and CMV-seronegative. The chain couples TRBV4-2 to TRBJ2-3; 7 bases are a match to TRBD1. CDR3 coding DNA: TGTGCCAGCAGCCAAGATGAGGGGGCGGGCACAGATACGCAGTATTTT. It yields the protein CASSQDEGAGTDTQYF.